The 30 T cell receptor beta chains below all came from one sample that was sequenced in a study of blood T cell repertoires in COVID-19. The data were produced by immunoSEQ multiplex PCR, yet TCRdb's version contains in-frame clones alone and is incomplete. The sample comprises some 120,000 clones, under 95% of which are singletons, and approximately 5% rests with the top ten. The sequenced sample consisted of peripheral blood. These receptors came from a man in his fifties or sixties with COVID-19, enrolled during active disease.

J is TRBJ2-2 and V is TRBV5-1; D perhaps matches TRBD2 (6 bases). The V gene lost 4 bases and the J gene lost 2 bases, with 15 bases spanning the gap. The CDR3 consists of 16 residues. Germline loops: CDR1 SGHRS, CDR2 YFSETQ. The CDR3 region is CASSVLLAENTGELFF. In DNA form, the CDR3 reads TGCGCCAGCAGCGTCTTACTAGCAGAAAACACCGGGGAGCTGTTTTTT. The full variable domain, rest sourced from reference TRBV5-1 and TRBJ2-2, is KAGVTQTPRYLIKTRGQQVTLSCSPISGHRSVSWYQQTPGQGLQFLFEYFSETQRNKGNFPGRFSGRQFSNSRSEMNVSTLELGDSALYLCASSVLLAENTGELFFGEGSRLTVL.

The genes are TRBV5-6 and TRBJ2-7, with 8 positions matching TRBD2. The CDR3 is 16 amino acids. The junction had 5 bases not matched to a gene; V was cut back by 0 bases and J by 0 bases. Germline V lookup: CDR1 SGHDT, CDR2 YYEEEE. CDR3 amino acids: CASSLDPAGVSYEQYF. The DNA for the CDR3 is TGTGCCAGCAGCTTGGATCCAGCGGGGGTCTCCTACGAGCAGTACTTC.

This chain joins TRBV12-3 or TRBV12-4 and TRBJ2-2; TRBD2 agrees at 7 bases. Trimming removed 8 bases from V and 5 bases from J; junction bases left unmatched: 5. The CDR3 has 13 amino acids. CDR3: CASGGVRTGELFF. CDR3 nucleotides: TGTGCCAGCGGGGGGGTCCGAACCGGGGAGCTGTTTTTT.

The chain uses TRBV9 and TRBJ2-1; 16 bases agree with TRBD2. V was clipped by 4 bases and J by 0 bases; unmatched bases: 7. The CDR3 sequence is 19 residues long. CDR1 SGDLS and CDR2 YYNGEE come from the germline V gene. The CDR3 is CASSIPGLAGGSSYNEQFF. CDR3 nucleotides: TGTGCCAGCAGCATTCCGGGACTAGCGGGAGGGAGCTCCTACAATGAGCAGTTCTTC.

The gene calls are TRBV6-5 and TRBJ1-4; D is perhaps TRBD1 (5 bases). In germline, CDR1 is MNHEY, CDR2 SVGAGI. This CDR3 is built from 15 residues. V was shortened by 8 bases and J by 8 bases, with 21 bases between the two germline ends. In DNA form, the CDR3 reads TGTGCCAGCGACTGGGACTCCCTCCCGAACGAAAAACTGTTTTTT. This codes for CASDWDSLPNEKLFF.

The chain links TRBV6-2 or TRBV6-3 to TRBJ1-2; D perhaps matches TRBD1 (6 bases). Germline loops: CDR1 MNHEY, CDR2 SVGEGT. Trimming shortened V by 5 bases and J by 4 bases, and 14 bases separated the two germline ends. This CDR3 has 14 amino acids. CDR3 sequence (DNA): TGTGCCAGCAGTCTGAGACAGGATCGCTATGGCTACACCTTC. Translation: CASSLRQDRYGYTF.

This chain connects TRBV3-1 (or the pseudogene TRBV3-2) to TRBJ1-2; D not certain. The CDR3 totals 14 residues. The V gene's germline CDR1 is LGHDT and CDR2 YNNKEL (reference sequence). V was pared by 0 bases and J by 4 bases, with 9 bases between. The CDR3 nucleotides read TGTGCCAGCAGCCAAGATGTGGGAGCCTATGGCTACACCTTC. It yields the protein CASSQDVGAYGYTF.

This chain uses TRBV19 with TRBJ2-1; D is possibly TRBD2 (5 bases). In germline, CDR1 is LNHDA, CDR2 SQIVND (reference sequence). V dropped 1 base and J dropped 8 bases, with 6 bases sitting between them. This CDR3 comprises 12 residues. CDR3 in DNA: TGTGCCAGTAGTATAGGAGGGCATGAGCAGTTCTTC. Translated, it gives CASSIGGHEQFF.

The CDR3 loop reads CASSLLQGFREKLFF. The CDR3 DNA follows: TGTGCCAGCAGCTTATTACAGGGCTTCCGTGAAAAACTGTTTTTT. The V and J genes are TRBV7-9 and TRBJ1-4, with a weak D call TRBD1 (6 bases). The CDR3 consists of 15 residues. Germline CDR1 SEHNR, CDR2 FQNEAQ (reference sequence). Trimming removed 2 bases from V and 7 bases from J, with 14 bases in between.

The rearrangement links TRBV11-1 to TRBJ1-1, with D maybe TRBD1 (5 bases). V was shortened by 6 bases and J by 3 bases, with 14 bases between the two germline ends. The CDR3 is made up of 14 amino acids. Per germline, CDR1 SGHAT and CDR2 FQDESV (reference sequence). CDR3: CASRPRTGDTEAFF. DNA for the CDR3: TGTGCCAGCAGACCCCGGACGGGGGACACTGAAGCTTTCTTT.

The genes are TRBV11-3 and TRBJ2-1, with a weak D call TRBD2 (6 bases). In germline, CDR1 is SGHNT, CDR2 YENEEA. The CDR3 extends over 18 amino acids. V was cut by 8 bases and J by 5 bases, with 28 bases left in between. CDR3 protein: CASPPEGKAPQINNEQFF. In DNA form, the CDR3 reads TGTGCCAGCCCTCCGGAGGGGAAAGCCCCCCAAATTAACAATGAGCAGTTCTTC.

J is TRBJ2-7 and V is TRBV24-1, with 7 bases matching TRBD1. Germline CDR1 and CDR2: KGHDR and SFDVKD. V shed 4 bases, J shed 2 bases, and the junction held 7 bases outside the gene matches. CDR3 size: 15 residues. The CDR3 sequence: CATSDPNRGAYEQYF. CDR3 bases: TGTGCCACCAGTGACCCCAACAGGGGTGCCTACGAGCAGTACTTC.

The V and J genes are TRBV6-5 and TRBJ1-2, with D possibly being TRBD1 (5 bases). Trimming left V 2 bases short and J 7 bases short, with 11 bases between. CDR3 length: 13 residues. Looked up from germline, CDR1 is MNHEY and CDR2 is SVGAGI. The CDR3 here is CASSYEAGIGYTF. CDR3 coding DNA: TGTGCCAGCAGTTACGAGGCAGGGATTGGCTACACCTTC.

The V gene is TRBV21-1, the J gene TRBJ2-7; the table assigns TRBD1, which was not confirmed against the DNA. TRBV21-1 is recorded as a pseudogene. The length of the CDR3 is 16 residues. As DNA, the CDR3 is TGTGCCAGCAGCACCTGGACAGGGAGGGGTTCCTACGAGCAGTACTTC. It codes for CASSTWTGRGSYEQYF.

The sample holds one count of this clone. The chain has TRBV2 and TRBJ2-3; tentative D call: TRBD2 (5 bases). This CDR3 has 15 residues. The V gene's germline CDR1 is SNHLY and CDR2 FYNNEI. V lost 6 bases and J lost 3, with 16 bases in between. CDR3 region: CASRTQRTSTDTQYF. Written as DNA, the CDR3 is TGTGCCAGCAGAACCCAGCGGACTTCAACAGATACGCAGTATTTT.

This chain links TRBV29-1 with TRBJ2-3; tentative D call: TRBD1 (6 bases). Germline CDR1 is SQVTM and CDR2 is ANQGSEA. The CDR3 length is 13 residues. V lost 3 bases, J lost 1 base, and 8 bases lay in between. The CDR3 region is CSVDPGGTDTQYF. CDR3 DNA: TGCAGCGTTGACCCAGGGGGCACAGATACGCAGTATTTT.

This rearrangement joins TRBV5-8 to TRBJ2-5, with D hard to call. The V end was cut by 2 bases, the J end by 5 bases, with 10 bases between. CDR3 length equals 13 residues. In germline, CDR1 is SGHTS, CDR2 YDEGEE. DNA of the CDR3: TGTGCCAGCAGCTTCGTCAGGTGGGAGACCCAGTACTTC. Translation gives CASSFVRWETQYF. The entire variable domain, with the rest obtained from reference TRBV5-8 and TRBJ2-5, is as follows: EAGVTQSPTHLIKTRGQQATLRCSPISGHTSVYWYQQALGLGLQFLLWYDEGEERNRGNFPPRFSGRQFPNYSSELNVNALELEDSALYLCASSFVRWETQYFGPGTRLLVL.

This clone was observed once. The CDR3 here is CSAGTENYNEQFF. For the CDR3, the DNA is TGCAGCGCCGGGACAGAGAACTACAATGAGCAGTTCTTC. The J gene is TRBJ2-1, the V gene TRBV29-1, with 7 bases lining up with TRBD1. Unmatched junction bases numbered 6, after V lost 7 bases and J lost 3 bases. There are 13 residues in the CDR3. Per germline, CDR1 SQVTM and CDR2 ANQGSEA.

The chain couples TRBV2 to TRBJ1-3, with D possibly being TRBD1 (6 bases). CDR1 SNHLY and CDR2 FYNNEI come from the germline V gene. Trimming removed 10 bases at V and 7 bases at J, with 17 bases between. The CDR3 loop spans 13 amino acids. The CDR3 loop is CATPGHGGNTIYF. The CDR3 region has the DNA TGTGCCACCCCGGGACACGGCGGGAACACCATATATTTT.

The chain links TRBV6-2 or TRBV6-3 to TRBJ2-3; the D gene is possibly TRBD2 (6 bases). CDR1 MNHEY and CDR2 SVGEGT come from the germline V gene. Trimming left V 4 bases short and J 2 bases short, with 7 bases between. The CDR3 totals 13 residues. The CDR3 sequence is CASSWDSTDTQYF. For the CDR3, the DNA is TGTGCCAGCAGTTGGGACTCCACAGATACGCAGTATTTT.

The CDR3 sequence: CASSLLPGQLSNQPQHF. The CDR3 DNA reads TGTGCCAGCTCACTTCTTCCGGGACAGCTTTCCAATCAGCCCCAGCATTTT. J is TRBJ1-5 and V is TRBV18; 7 bases align to TRBD1. V shed 4 bases and J 3 bases; nucleotides not matched to a gene: 12. The CDR3 loop spans 17 amino acids. The germline V gene encodes CDR1 KGHSH and CDR2 LQKENI. The complete variable domain, with remaining parts taken from reference TRBV18 and TRBJ1-5, reads NAGVMQNPRHLVRRRGQEARLRCSPMKGHSHVYWYRQLPEEGLKFMVYLQKENIIDESGMPKERFSAEFPKEGPSILRIQQVVRGDSAAYFCASSLLPGQLSNQPQHFGDGTRLSIL.

This chain connects TRBV7-8 to TRBJ1-2; D is ambiguous. Germline values: CDR1 SGHVS, CDR2 FQNEAQ. The germline V and J ends were trimmed by 5 bases and 3 bases, with 7 bases remaining between them. The CDR3 consists of 12 residues. The CDR3 sequence is CASSPRDYGYTF. The CDR3, as DNA: TGTGCCAGCAGCCCCCGGGACTATGGCTACACCTTC.

The chain couples TRBV19 to TRBJ1-5; 8 nucleotides align to TRBD1. The CDR3 has 18 residues. J was trimmed by 2 bases and V by 0 bases; bases with no gene match: 9. CDR1 is LNHDA, CDR2 SQIVND, per germline (reference sequence). The CDR3 loop reads CASSIDGQGFRRNQPQHF. The CDR3 region has the DNA TGTGCCAGTAGTATAGACGGACAGGGTTTTAGGCGCAATCAGCCCCAGCATTTT.

The CDR3 loop reads CASSTPGREGQETQYF. In DNA form, the CDR3 reads TGTGCCAGCAGCACCCCGGGCCGGGAGGGGCAAGAGACCCAGTACTTC. The chain has TRBV5-4 and TRBJ2-5; 8 bases fit TRBD2. The CDR3 is 16 amino acids. Germline V lookup: CDR1 SGHNT, CDR2 YYREEE (reference sequence). The ends lost 4 bases at V and 2 bases at J; junction bases unmatched: 10.

The V gene is TRBV10-3, the J gene TRBJ1-2; TRBD1 is a possible D gene (5 bases). The V gene lost 4 bases and the J gene lost 3 bases, with 12 bases spanning the gap. Per germline, CDR1 ENHRY and CDR2 SYGVKD. The CDR3 is 14 amino acids. The CDR3 DNA sequence: TGTGCCATCAGTGGGACACGGATCGACTATGGCTACACCTTC. It yields the protein CAISGTRIDYGYTF.

This clone has only one observation. V is TRBV5-4 and J is TRBJ2-7, with TRBD2 matching 10 bases. Germline V gene data show CDR1 as SGHNT and CDR2 as YYREEE (reference sequence). The CDR3 spans 14 residues. V lost 3 bases to trimming and J lost 3 bases; unmatched junction nucleotides: 3. CDR3 in DNA: TGTGCCAGCAGCTCAAAGCGGGAGGGCTACGAGCAGTACTTC. The encoded protein is CASSSKREGYEQYF.

In DNA form, the CDR3 reads TGTGCCAGCAGTTCGGGAGGGGACGGGAACTATGGCTACACCTTC. This encodes CASSSGGDGNYGYTF. The chain employs TRBV28 and TRBJ1-2, with D possibly being TRBD1 (5 bases). This CDR3 has 15 residues. Germline lookup yields CDR1 MDHEN and CDR2 SYDVKM. Trimming cost V 4 bases and J 2 bases, with 14 bases left between them.

The chain couples TRBV13 to TRBJ1-2; unclear D gene. Trimming shortened V by 4 bases and J by 8 bases, and 17 bases separated the two germline ends. This CDR3 region has 14 residues. Germline V lookup: CDR1 PRHDT, CDR2 FYEKMQ (reference sequence). The CDR3, as DNA: TGTGCCAGCAGCTCCCGAAACACTGCGCGGGGCTACACCTTC. Translated: CASSSRNTARGYTF.

In this sample, this clone turned up a few times. V gene TRBV30 combines with J gene TRBJ1-2; D may be TRBD1 (5 bases). The CDR3 sequence is 12 residues long. V gave up 1 base and J gave up 8 bases, with 11 bases separating them. Germline loops: CDR1 GTSNPN, CDR2 SVGIG (reference sequence). The CDR3 nucleotides read TGTGCCTGGAGTGAGACAGATGGAGGCTACACCTTC. Translation gives CAWSETDGGYTF.

This chain connects TRBV28 to TRBJ2-5; 15 positions agree with TRBD2. This CDR3 is built from 17 residues. Germline values: CDR1 MDHEN, CDR2 SYDVKM. V shed 1 base and J 3 bases; nucleotides not matched to a gene: 3. This CDR3 is CASSLSGLAGGKETQYF. Here the CDR3 DNA reads TGTGCCAGCAGTTTATCCGGACTAGCGGGAGGGAAAGAGACCCAGTACTTC.